The 15 T cell receptor beta chains below all came from one sample that was sequenced in a study of graft-versus-host responses after intestinal transplantation. Profiling relied on immunoSEQ multiplex PCR, and the TCRdb table lists in-frame clones only, not all of them. The sample gives tens of thousands of clones, over 85% of which show up once; approximately 20% is in the top ten. The antigens for these receptors are not known. Source: unstimulated CD8+ T cells sorted from spleen or lymph node cells, taken before transplant. The source of these receptors is a human donor who was the organ donor for an intestinal transplant.

The chain is built from TRBV28 and TRBJ2-5, with TRBD2 matching 14 bases. The ends lost 4 bases at V and 3 bases at J; junction bases unmatched: 7. Germline V gives CDR1 MDHEN, CDR2 SYDVKM. This CDR3 comprises 17 residues. The CDR3 DNA reads TGTGCCAGCAGTTCCCCGACTAGCGGGAGGGCCGAAGAGACCCAGTACTTC. Translation gives CASSSPTSGRAEETQYF.

This chain uses TRBV30 with TRBJ2-1; D might be TRBD2 (6 bases). Trimming cost V 4 bases and J 4 bases, with 14 bases left between them. The germline gives CDR1 GTSNPN, CDR2 SVGIG (reference sequence). CDR3 length equals 14 residues. CDR3 sequence reads: CAWNPSDPYNEQFF. The CDR3 DNA is TGTGCCTGGAATCCTAGCGACCCTTACAATGAGCAGTTCTTC.

The V call is TRBV28, the J call TRBJ2-5, with 11 nucleotides matching TRBD2. The CDR3 runs to 17 residues. V trimming: 2 bases; J trimming: 4 bases; junction bases outside the gene matches: 9. Germline loops: CDR1 MDHEN, CDR2 SYDVKM. Here the CDR3 DNA reads TGTGCCAGCAGTTTAACCGATAGCGGGAGGGCAGGAGAGACCCAGTACTTC. This gives the protein CASSLTDSGRAGETQYF.

V usage is TRBV4-3 and J usage is TRBJ2-3, with TRBD2 matching 7 bases. Germline V lookup: CDR1 LGHNA, CDR2 YSLEER. The CDR3 is 18 residues long. The junction had 12 bases not matched to a gene; V was cut back by 3 bases and J by 0 bases. CDR3 loop: CASSQEPAGEASTDTQYF. CDR3 in DNA: TGCGCCAGCAGCCAGGAGCCCGCGGGGGAAGCTAGCACAGATACGCAGTATTTT.

The chain recombines TRBV4-2 with TRBJ2-1; weak D call: TRBD1 (7 bases). The V gene's germline CDR1 is LGHNA and CDR2 YNFKEQ. This CDR3 region has 17 residues. V lost 4 bases and J lost 7, with 23 bases in between. CDR3 amino acids: CASSLPIAEGAKNEQFF. The CDR3 DNA reads TGTGCCAGCAGCCTTCCCATAGCGGAGGGGGCCAAGAATGAGCAGTTCTTC.

This CDR3 reads CASSSGVDRDVEKLFF. CDR3 nucleotide sequence: TGTGCCAGCAGCTCTGGAGTCGACAGGGACGTGGAAAAACTGTTTTTT. The chain carries TRBV7-9 and TRBJ1-4; the match to TRBD1 covers 7 bases. V lost 4 bases, J lost 8 bases, and 13 bases stayed unmatched. This CDR3 spans 16 amino acids. The germline V gene has CDR1 SEHNR and CDR2 FQNEAQ (reference sequence).

The rearrangement links TRBV9 to TRBJ2-1; 15 bases agree with TRBD2. Looked up from germline, CDR1 is SGDLS and CDR2 is YYNGEE. With 4 bases clipped from V and 5 bases from J, the junction kept 19 bases outside the gene matches. The CDR3 loop spans 21 amino acids. CDR3 DNA: TGTGCCAGCAGCCTCATGGGACTAGCGGGAGGCCGTCACGGGTCGGACAATGAGCAGTTCTTC. Its protein is CASSLMGLAGGRHGSDNEQFF.

The chain has TRBV6-5 and TRBJ2-1, with 9 bases that match TRBD2. V was clipped by 0 bases and J by 6 bases; unmatched bases: 3. This CDR3 has 15 amino acids. CDR1 is MNHEY, CDR2 SVGAGI, per germline. The CDR3 coding sequence is TGTGCCAGCAGTTACTCCAGCGGGAGGCGCAATGAGCAGTTCTTC. This translates into CASSYSSGRRNEQFF.

The count of this clone is one. V gene TRBV5-4 combines with J gene TRBJ1-2; 7 bases match TRBD1. Germline CDR1 is SGHNT and CDR2 is YYREEE (reference sequence). The CDR3 spans 16 residues. J lost 2 bases, V lost 2 bases, and 9 bases had no gene match. DNA of the CDR3: TGTGCCAGCAGCTTATCCGGGACAGCCATCAACTATGGCTACACCTTC. As protein: CASSLSGTAINYGYTF.

The chain links TRBV5-6 to TRBJ2-4, with TRBD2 matching 8 bases. Germline V gene sequence: CDR1 SGHDT, CDR2 YYEEEE. J lost 12 bases, V lost 0 bases, and 11 bases had no gene match. The length of the CDR3 is 15 residues. CDR3 in amino acids: CASSLARAPGLAQYF. The CDR3 DNA is TGTGCCAGCAGCTTGGCCAGGGCCCCCGGACTAGCTCAGTACTTC. The full variable domain, rest sourced from reference TRBV5-6 and TRBJ2-4, is DAGVTQSPTHLIKTRGQQVTLRCSPKSGHDTVSWYQQALGQGPQFIFQYYEEEERQRGNFPDRFSGHQFPNYSSELNVNALLLGDSALYLCASSLARAPGLAQYFGAGTRLSVL.

This clone has a single count. CDR3 amino acids: CATRGGTGYTF. The CDR3 DNA follows: TGTGCCACCCGGGGGGGGACAGGCTACACCTTC. This chain joins TRBV10-3 and TRBJ1-2; TRBD1 might be the D (6 bases). Germline CDR1 and CDR2: ENHRY and SYGVKD. V gave up 10 bases and J gave up 8 bases, with 14 bases separating them. The CDR3 extends over 11 amino acids.

The rearrangement joins TRBV7-9 to TRBJ1-4; D gene ambiguous. V was trimmed by 5 bases and J by 4 bases, leaving 17 bases between them. Germline V CDR1 and CDR2: SEHNR, FQNEAQ (reference sequence). The CDR3 consists of 16 residues. The chain's CDR3 is CASSPPQSSYNEKLFF. CDR3 nucleotide sequence: TGTGCCAGCAGCCCCCCCCAATCCTCTTATAATGAAAAACTGTTTTTT.

The gene calls are TRBV6-1 and TRBJ1-4; tentative D call: TRBD1 (5 bases). The CDR3 totals 15 residues. Germline V gene lookup returns CDR1 MNHNS and CDR2 SASEGT. V dropped 5 bases and J dropped 6 bases, with 16 bases sitting between them. The CDR3 DNA reads TGTGCCAGCAGTCCCTCCCAGGGATGGGATGAAAAACTGTTTTTT. It yields the protein CASSPSQGWDEKLFF.

The rearrangement links TRBV27 to TRBJ2-5; 7 bases are shared with TRBD2. V shed 5 bases, J shed 4 bases, and the junction held 7 bases outside the gene matches. This CDR3 comprises 14 residues. CDR1 MNHEY and CDR2 SMNVEV come from the germline V gene (reference sequence). CDR3: CASSPSGIPETQYF. CDR3 coding DNA: TGTGCCAGCAGTCCCAGCGGGATACCAGAGACCCAGTACTTC.

This clone occurred once. This chain links TRBV18 with TRBJ1-2, with TRBD1 identical over 9 bases. Germline assignment: CDR1 KGHSH and CDR2 LQKENI. The CDR3 totals 15 residues. V shed 3 bases and J 6 bases; nucleotides not matched to a gene: 8. The CDR3 nucleotides are TGTGCCAGCTCACCCACCGGGACAGGGTGGGATGGCTACACCTTC. Its translation: CASSPTGTGWDGYTF.